The 30 T cell receptor beta chains given below trace back to one sample, sequenced in a study of cytomegalovirus exposure and HLA in healthy donors. The PCR employed 60 Vbeta primers together with 13 Jbeta primers. TCRdb's table, derived via immunoSEQ multiplex PCR, lists solely in-frame clones and lacks some. The sample records 150,000 to 200,000 clones, roughly 78% being singletons. What was sequenced was PBMCs. The receptors come from a woman aged 25-40 years in good health and CMV-seropositive.

CDR3: CASSQDLGLAGPSGDTQYF. In DNA form, the CDR3 reads TGTGCCAGCAGCCAAGATTTGGGACTAGCGGGCCCATCGGGAGATACGCAGTATTTT. The chain carries TRBV4-2 and TRBJ2-3; 12 bases fit TRBD2. This CDR3 contains 19 residues. CDR1 and CDR2 (germline): LGHNA, YNFKEQ. The junction had 12 bases not matched to a gene; V was cut back by 0 bases and J by 5 bases.

V gene TRBV18 combines with J gene TRBJ2-1; 8 bases match TRBD2. V was clipped by 4 bases and J by 8 bases; unmatched bases: 7. This CDR3 has 14 residues. The germline V gene encodes CDR1 KGHSH and CDR2 LQKENI. CDR3 amino acids: CASSLYGGEDEQFF. DNA of the CDR3: TGTGCCAGCTCACTCTACGGGGGGGAGGATGAGCAGTTCTTC.

The chain uses TRBV6-1 and TRBJ1-1; 9 bases fit TRBD1. V lost 5 bases and J lost 5; bases outside the gene matches: 6. The CDR3 spans 14 residues. CDR1 and CDR2 from the germline V gene are MNHNS and SASEGT. CDR3 nucleotides: TGTGCCAGCAGTCCGGGACAGGGAGGTACTGAAGCTTTCTTT. Amino acid sequence: CASSPGQGGTEAFF.

This chain joins TRBV19 and TRBJ2-1, with D unresolved. The CDR3 runs to 13 residues. Germline values: CDR1 LNHDA, CDR2 SQIVND (reference sequence). Deletions cut 3 bases from V and 7 bases from J, with 10 bases between. The DNA of the CDR3 is TGTGCCAGTAGTATTCTCCTATGGAATGAGCAGTTCTTC. This gives the protein CASSILLWNEQFF. The whole variable domain, filled in from reference TRBV19 and TRBJ2-1, reads DGGITQSPKYLFRKEGQNVTLSCEQNLNHDAMYWYRQDPGQGLRLIYYSQIVNDFQKGDIAEGYSVSREKKESFPLTVTSAQKNPTAFYLCASSILLWNEQFFGPGTRLTVL.

This chain links TRBV18 with TRBJ1-2; D unclear. The CDR3 totals 17 residues. Germline V gives CDR1 KGHSH, CDR2 LQKENI. V was cut by 2 bases and J by 7 bases, with 23 bases left in between. The CDR3 loop is CASSPFEAEGESGGYTF. The CDR3 nucleotides are TGTGCCAGCTCACCATTCGAGGCCGAAGGTGAAAGTGGTGGCTACACCTTC.

The V call is TRBV18, the J call TRBJ1-5; D call uncertain. The length of the CDR3 is 17 residues. The V end was cut by 0 bases, the J end by 0 bases, with 12 bases between. CDR1 is KGHSH and CDR2 is LQKENI in the germline V gene. CDR3: CASSPPSGLNSNQPQHF. For the CDR3, the DNA is TGTGCCAGCTCACCACCAAGCGGATTGAATAGCAATCAGCCCCAGCATTTT.

For the CDR3, the DNA is TGCGCCAGCAGCCCGGGACAGGGCGAAAAACTGTTTTTT. This gives the protein CASSPGQGEKLFF. The chain is built from TRBV4-3 and TRBJ1-4; 9 bases are a match to TRBD1. Germline lookup yields CDR1 LGHNA and CDR2 YSLEER. Unmatched junction bases numbered 2, after V lost 4 bases and J lost 8 bases. The CDR3 covers 13 residues.

The chain has TRBV6-1 and TRBJ1-1; TRBD1 matches 7 bases. The CDR3 spans 14 residues. Germline values: CDR1 MNHNS, CDR2 SASEGT. With V trimmed by 6 bases and J by 0 bases, 4 bases remained unmatched. This chain's CDR3 is CASRKGTVNTEAFF. The CDR3 bases are TGTGCCAGCAGGAAGGGGACAGTGAACACTGAAGCTTTCTTT.

The chain employs TRBV27 and TRBJ1-2; 9 positions agree with TRBD1. Germline V CDR1 and CDR2: MNHEY, SMNVEV (reference sequence). This CDR3 has 16 amino acids. After removal of 4 bases from V and 8 bases from J, the junction contained 14 bases not matched to a gene. The CDR3 coding sequence is TGTGCCAGCAGTTCCTACCGGGACAGGGTAGAGAGAGGCTACACCTTC. Its protein product is CASSSYRDRVERGYTF.

The genes are TRBV7-2 and TRBJ1-5, with TRBD1 matching over 7 bases. Germline V CDR1 and CDR2: SGHTA, FQGNSA. CDR3 size: 13 residues. Trimming took 11 bases from V and 5 from J; bases not matched to a gene: 9. The CDR3 region is CAAGRGRDQPQHF. CDR3 sequence (DNA): TGTGCCGCCGGGAGGGGGCGAGATCAGCCCCAGCATTTT.

This clone was observed a few times. This chain uses TRBV6-1 with TRBJ2-7; 9 bases map to TRBD1. J was trimmed by 0 bases and V by 1 base; bases with no gene match: 1. This CDR3 region has 15 residues. Germline loops: CDR1 MNHNS, CDR2 SASEGT. This CDR3 is CASSEGTGDSYEQYF. The CDR3 bases are TGTGCCAGCAGTGAAGGGACAGGGGACTCCTACGAGCAGTACTTC.

The chain carries TRBV10-3 and TRBJ1-3; D call uncertain. With 2 bases removed from V and 0 bases from J, the gap between germline ends came to 5 bases. CDR1 ENHRY and CDR2 SYGVKD come from the germline V gene. The CDR3 runs to 14 residues. CDR3: CAISERDSGNTIYF. CDR3 DNA: TGTGCCATCAGTGAGCGGGACTCTGGAAACACCATATATTTT.

This chain links TRBV27 with TRBJ2-5, with D perhaps TRBD2 (6 bases). Trimming removed 3 bases from V and 5 bases from J, with 10 bases in between. Germline V gene sequence: CDR1 MNHEY, CDR2 SMNVEV (reference sequence). The CDR3 is made up of 13 amino acids. The CDR3 spells CASSLEGPETQYF. The CDR3 nucleotides read TGTGCCAGCAGTTTGGAGGGGCCGGAGACCCAGTACTTC.

The chain has TRBV2 and TRBJ2-6, with 8 bases identical to TRBD1. V shed 4 bases, J shed 4 bases, and the junction held 12 bases outside the gene matches. The CDR3 runs 18 residues. Germline values: CDR1 SNHLY, CDR2 FYNNEI. In DNA form, the CDR3 reads TGTGCCAGCAGTGTTAGTATGGACAGGGAAGTAGGGGCCAACGTCCTGACTTTC. Translating it yields CASSVSMDREVGANVLTF.

The chain is built from TRBV7-2 and TRBJ2-1; a weak D match, TRBD1 (5 bases). Germline values: CDR1 SGHTA, CDR2 FQGNSA. The CDR3 loop spans 15 amino acids. V was cut by 0 bases and J by 3 bases, with 9 bases left in between. CDR3 in amino acids: CASSLATANYNEQFF. The DNA for the CDR3 is TGTGCCAGCAGCTTAGCGACAGCTAACTACAATGAGCAGTTCTTC.

The chain couples TRBV9 to TRBJ2-1; maybe TRBD2 (5 bases). Germline V lookup: CDR1 SGDLS, CDR2 YYNGEE. V shed 0 bases and J shed 4 bases, with 14 bases lying between them. The CDR3 length is 16 residues. The CDR3 protein is CASSVDPGKVYNEQFF. Here the CDR3 DNA reads TGTGCCAGCAGCGTAGACCCCGGGAAAGTTTACAATGAGCAGTTCTTC.

The gene calls are TRBV7-2 and TRBJ2-7; 11 bases are a match to TRBD2. This CDR3 is built from 14 residues. CDR1 and CDR2 (germline): SGHTA, FQGNSA. Trimming removed 3 bases from V and 5 bases from J; junction bases left unmatched: 3. CDR3 coding DNA: TGTGCCAGCAGCTTCACTAGCGGGAGCCACGAGCAGTACTTC. Encoded protein: CASSFTSGSHEQYF.

The chain combines TRBV7-9 with TRBJ2-3; D might be TRBD2 (6 bases). Per the germline V gene, CDR1 is SEHNR and CDR2 is FQNEAQ (reference sequence). Trimming stripped 1 base from V and 7 bases from J, with 15 bases between. This CDR3 contains 15 residues. The CDR3 loop reads CASSLGRGRTNTQYF. Here the CDR3 DNA reads TGTGCCAGCAGCTTAGGGAGGGGACGCACGAATACGCAGTATTTT.

This clone was found once. This sequence joins TRBV5-4 and TRBJ2-7; a possible D gene is TRBD2 (5 bases). The V gene's germline CDR1 is SGHNT and CDR2 YYREEE (reference sequence). V was shortened by 1 base and J by 12 bases, with 29 bases between the two germline ends. The CDR3 has 17 residues. The CDR3 nucleotides are TGTGCCAGCAGCTTGCGTATGATTAGCGTAAGTTCTCAGACATTGTACTTC. Protein sequence: CASSLRMISVSSQTLYF.

This clone has only one observation. The V call is TRBV4-2, the J call TRBJ2-5; D gene ambiguous. V was trimmed by 1 base and J by 0 bases, leaving 6 bases between them. CDR3 length equals 14 residues. Germline loops: CDR1 LGHNA, CDR2 YNFKEQ. The CDR3 bases are TGTGCCAGCAGCCAAGTCTCTAACCAAGAGACCCAGTACTTC. Translation gives CASSQVSNQETQYF.

Here the CDR3 DNA reads TGCGCCAGCAACCAGGGGGTCCTTACCTATAATTCACCCCTCCACTTT. Protein sequence: CASNQGVLTYNSPLHF. This chain links TRBV5-1 with TRBJ1-6; the match to TRBD1 covers 7 bases. The CDR3 runs to 16 residues. Per germline, CDR1 SGHRS and CDR2 YFSETQ. The ends lost 6 bases at V and 2 bases at J; junction bases unmatched: 8.

The chain joins TRBV6-6 to TRBJ2-7, with TRBD2 identical over 11 bases. Trimming at V came to 7 bases and at J to 3 bases, leaving 8 bases not matched to a gene. The CDR3 contains 15 residues. The germline V gene encodes CDR1 MNHNY and CDR2 SVGAGI (reference sequence). CDR3 DNA: TGTGCCAGCAACCCTACCGGGACTAGCGGCTACGAGCAGTACTTC. This gives the protein CASNPTGTSGYEQYF.

The chain joins TRBV4-3 to TRBJ2-7; TRBD1 might be the D (6 bases). Germline V gene lookup returns CDR1 LGHNA and CDR2 YSLEER. The V end was cut by 0 bases, the J end by 3 bases, with 9 bases between. There are 14 residues in the CDR3. This CDR3 reads CASSQDQGIYEQYF. The DNA of the CDR3 is TGCGCCAGCAGCCAAGATCAGGGGATCTACGAGCAGTACTTC.

The chain combines TRBV7-9 with TRBJ2-5; possible D gene TRBD2, 5 bases. The germline gives CDR1 SEHNR, CDR2 FQNEAQ (reference sequence). This CDR3 has 14 residues. V shed 4 bases and J shed 2 bases, with 11 bases lying between them. CDR3 protein: CASSWGGSQETQYF. The CDR3 coding sequence is TGTGCCAGCAGCTGGGGTGGGAGTCAAGAGACCCAGTACTTC. Full variable domain (remainder filled in from reference TRBV7-9 and TRBJ2-5): DTGVSQNPRHKITKRGQNVTFRCDPISEHNRLYWYRQTLGQGPEFLTYFQNEAQLEKSRLLSDRFSAERPKGSFSTLEIQRTEQGDSAMYLCASSWGGSQETQYFGPGTRLLVL.

The genes are TRBV11-2 and TRBJ2-3, with 13 bases identical to TRBD2. With V trimmed by 0 bases and J by 5 bases, 11 bases remained unmatched. The CDR3 is 19 amino acids. Per the germline V gene, CDR1 is SGHAT and CDR2 is FQNNGV. CDR3 sequence reads: CASSLDLPTSGRAGDTQYF. The CDR3 DNA reads as TGTGCCAGCAGCTTAGATCTCCCCACTAGCGGGAGGGCCGGAGATACGCAGTATTTT.

The CDR3 coding sequence is TGTGCCAGCAGCTTGACACTAGAGGGTTACGAGCAGTACTTC. This codes for CASSLTLEGYEQYF. The V gene is TRBV5-8, the J gene TRBJ2-7, with D possibly being TRBD2 (5 bases). The germline V gene has CDR1 SGHTS and CDR2 YDEGEE. This CDR3 is built from 14 residues. Trimming removed 1 base from V and 4 bases from J, with 12 bases in between.

The chain's CDR3 is CASSTRQGAGEKLFF. CDR3 nucleotides: TGTGCCAGCAGTACCAGACAGGGGGCGGGTGAAAAACTGTTTTTT. The chain links TRBV27 to TRBJ1-4; 10 bases map to TRBD1. CDR1 is MNHEY, CDR2 SMNVEV, per germline (reference sequence). V lost 5 bases to trimming and J lost 7 bases; unmatched junction nucleotides: 7. The CDR3 sequence is 15 residues long.

The chain links TRBV19 to TRBJ1-1, with D unclear. Deletions cut 5 bases from V and 4 bases from J, with 14 bases between. The CDR3 is 14 residues long. CDR1 LNHDA and CDR2 SQIVND come from the germline V gene (reference sequence). The CDR3 DNA reads TGTGCCAGTAGTGAATTTAGGGAGGGCACTGAAGCTTTCTTT. Encoded protein: CASSEFREGTEAFF.

This clone has just a few counts. This rearrangement joins TRBV7-2 to TRBJ1-6; weak D call: TRBD1 (5 bases). The CDR3 totals 13 residues. Germline V lookup: CDR1 SGHTA, CDR2 FQGNSA. V shed 4 bases and J shed 18 bases, with 19 bases lying between them. Written as DNA, the CDR3 is TGTGCCAGCAGCTGGGCCACCGACAGTGAACCCCACTTT. Translated, it gives CASSWATDSEPHF. The whole variable domain, remainder taken from reference TRBV7-2 and TRBJ1-6, is GAGVSQSPSNKVTEKGKDVELRCDPISGHTALYWYRQSLGQGLEFLIYFQGNSAPDKSGLPSDRFSAERTGGSVSTLTIQRTQQEDSAVYLCASSWATDSEPHFGNGTRLTVT.

The chain uses TRBV27 and TRBJ2-7; the D is unclear. CDR3 length equals 13 residues. The germline V gene has CDR1 MNHEY and CDR2 SMNVEV (reference sequence). Trimming shortened V by 2 bases and J by 4 bases, and 9 bases separated the two germline ends. The CDR3 DNA reads as TGTGCCAGCAGTTTACAGGTCCCTTACGAGCAGTACTTC. It specifies CASSLQVPYEQYF.